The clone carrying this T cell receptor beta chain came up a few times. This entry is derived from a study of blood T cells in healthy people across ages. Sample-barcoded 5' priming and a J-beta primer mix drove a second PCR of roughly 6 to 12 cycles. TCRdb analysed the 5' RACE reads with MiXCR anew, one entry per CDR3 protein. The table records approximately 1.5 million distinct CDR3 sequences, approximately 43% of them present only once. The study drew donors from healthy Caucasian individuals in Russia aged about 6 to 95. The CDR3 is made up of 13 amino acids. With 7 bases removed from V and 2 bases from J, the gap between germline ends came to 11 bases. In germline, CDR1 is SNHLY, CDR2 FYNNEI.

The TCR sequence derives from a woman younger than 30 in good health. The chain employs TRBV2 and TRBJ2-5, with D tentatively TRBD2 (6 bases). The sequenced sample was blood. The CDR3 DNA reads TGTGCCAGCATGAGGGACTGGCAAGAGACCCAGTACTTC. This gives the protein CASMRDWQETQYF.